This is a list of T cell receptor beta chains from one sample in a study of Graves' ophthalmopathy and Graves' hyperthyroidism. TCRdb redid the calling of the multiplex PCR reads with MiXCR, one entry per CDR3 protein. The sample has 600,000 to 950,000 distinct CDR3 sequences, 35% to 50% seen once; the top ten hold 44%. Material for sequencing was peripheral blood. The receptors were gathered from an adult man with Graves' ophthalmopathy. The CDR3 runs from the conserved cysteine through the conserved F or W. D genes are given only for firm matches. Some rows mark clone size as missing; the rest say once, few, many or name a class of expanded clone.

j_call	clone_size	v_call	d_call	cdr3_aa	cdr3_nt
TRBJ1-5	few	TRBV24-1	NA	CASSEAEVQPQHF	TGTGCCAGCAGTGAAGCGGAGGTTCAGCCCCAGCATTTT
TRBJ2-4	NA	TRBV11-1	NA	CASSFAAKNIQYF	TGTGCCAGCAGCTTTGCGGCCAAAAACATTCAGTACTTC
TRBJ1-1	NA	TRBV7-3	NA	CASSLMTSTEAFF	TGTGCCAGCAGCTTAATGACGAGCACTGAAGCTTTCTTT
TRBJ2-3	few	TRBV2	NA	CASSESLPTDTQYF	TGTGCCAGCAGTGAGTCACTACCCACAGATACGCAGTATTTT
TRBJ2-3	NA	TRBV7-9	NA	CASSLVVNTQYF	TGTGCCAGCAGCTTAGTGGTGAATACGCAGTATTTT
TRBJ1-6	many	TRBV2	TRBD1	CASKDRPNSPLHF	TGTGCCAGCAAGGACAGGCCCAATTCACCCCTCCACTTT
TRBJ2-7	NA	TRBV7-9	TRBD2	CASSASGRDSWLDF	TGTGCCAGCAGCGCATCCGGGAGGGACTCCTGGCTGGACTTC
TRBJ1-4	many	TRBV7-9	TRBD1	CASSLGTGDEKLFF	TGTGCCAGCAGCTTGGGGACAGGGGATGAAAAACTGTTTTTT
TRBJ1-2	NA	TRBV7-2	NA	CASSVRTASNYGYTF	TGTGCCAGCAGCGTTCGGACAGCCTCTAACTATGGCTACACCTTC
TRBJ2-2	many	TRBV7-6	NA	CASSLEPGDTGELFF	TGTGCCAGCAGCTTGGAGCCAGGAGACACCGGGGAGCTGTTTTTT
TRBJ2-7	NA	TRBV4-2	TRBD2	CASSQATSGYYEQYF	TGTGCCAGCAGCCAAGCGACTAGCGGTTACTACGAGCAGTACTTC
TRBJ2-7	NA	TRBV2	NA	CASSEAIGGVGEQYF	TGTGCCAGCAGTGAAGCTATTGGGGGAGTGGGCGAGCAGTACTTC
TRBJ1-5	few	TRBV19	NA	CASSPEGLKNQPQHF	TGTGCCAGTAGTCCCGAGGGGCTAAAGAATCAGCCCCAGCATTTT
TRBJ2-5	NA	TRBV10-3	TRBD2	CASSYPRTSGQYQETQYF	TGTGCCAGCAGTTACCCGCGGACTAGCGGTCAGTACCAAGAGACCCAGTACTTC
TRBJ2-6	many	TRBV9	NA	CASSVEETSGANVLTF	TGTGCCAGCAGCGTAGAGGAGACCTCTGGGGCCAACGTCCTGACTTTC
TRBJ2-5	NA	TRBV7-2	TRBD2	CASSVGLAGEETQYF	TGTGCCAGCAGCGTGGGACTAGCGGGAGAAGAGACCCAGTACTTC
TRBJ2-7	NA	TRBV2	TRBD2	CASSRTSGVYEQYF	TGTGCCAGCAGCCGAACTAGCGGAGTCTACGAGCAGTACTTC